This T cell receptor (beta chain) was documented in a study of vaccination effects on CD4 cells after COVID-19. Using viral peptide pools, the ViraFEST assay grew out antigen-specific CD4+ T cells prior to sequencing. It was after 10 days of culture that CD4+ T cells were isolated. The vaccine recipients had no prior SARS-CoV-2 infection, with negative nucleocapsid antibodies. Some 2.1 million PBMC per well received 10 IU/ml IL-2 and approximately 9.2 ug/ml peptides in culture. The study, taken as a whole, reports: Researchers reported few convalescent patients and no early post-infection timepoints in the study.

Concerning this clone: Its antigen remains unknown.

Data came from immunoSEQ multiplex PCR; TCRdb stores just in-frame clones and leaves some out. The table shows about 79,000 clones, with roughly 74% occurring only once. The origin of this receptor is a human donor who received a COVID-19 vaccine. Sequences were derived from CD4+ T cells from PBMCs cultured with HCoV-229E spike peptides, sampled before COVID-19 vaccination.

Written as DNA, the CDR3 is TGCGCCAGCAGCCAGGGACTGTCAACAGAGACCCAGTACTTC. This encodes CASSQGLSTETQYF. The chain combines TRBV5-1 with TRBJ2-5; perhaps TRBD2 as D (6 bases). The CDR3 loop spans 14 amino acids. Germline CDR1 reads SGHRS; CDR2 reads YFSETQ. V lost 4 bases, J lost 4 bases, and 14 bases lay in between.